The 16 T cell receptor beta chains below all came from one sample that was sequenced in a study of breast tumors, draining lymph nodes, adjacent tissues. One entry per CDR3 protein results from TCRdb running MiXCR on the multiplex PCR reads. Here the sample spans 9,500 to 14,000 distinct CDR3 sequences, approximately 55% being singletons. The source material was breast tumor tissue. Receptors originate from a female donor with breast cancer. Some clones in this sample may be carry-over from other donors' samples.

In the case of this clonotype: Here the CDR3 omits its conserved ending phenylalanine or tryptophan, so a read error is the likely source. The DNA is left out, because the CDR3 cannot be placed on it with certainty; the CDR3 is given as TCRdb lists it. The CDR3 region is CASSFGTGEGYTFGS. V and J are TRBV7-3 and TRBJ2-5; TRBD1 is taken as the D call from the table, unchecked against the DNA. The CDR3 extends over 15 residues, inclusive of both ends. Germline V gene sequence: CDR1 SGHTA, CDR2 FQGTGA.

This chain joins TRBV29-1 and TRBJ2-7, with a weak D call TRBD2 (5 bases). In germline, CDR1 is SQVTM, CDR2 ANQGSEA. Trimming left V 3 bases short and J 6 bases short, with 30 bases between. CDR3 length: 18 amino acids. Here the CDR3 DNA reads TGCAGCGTTGAGAGCCCCCCACGAGGGTCCCTTTCCCTTACCGAGCAGTACTTC. This codes for CSVESPPRGSLSLTEQYF.

The sample holds many counts of this clonotype. The chain links TRBV5-6 to TRBJ2-4; 8 positions match TRBD1. The CDR3 has 13 residues. Germline CDR1 and CDR2: SGHDT and YYEEEE. With V trimmed by 4 bases and J by 9 bases, 6 bases remained unmatched. CDR3 in amino acids: CASSPDRVAIQYF. The DNA for the CDR3 is TGTGCCAGCAGCCCGGACAGGGTTGCCATTCAGTACTTC.

By share, this clonotype ranks as medium-sized (0.01 to 0.1%). The genes are TRBV3-1 and TRBJ1-2, with D perhaps matching TRBD1 (6 bases). The CDR3 consists of 13 residues. V was shortened by 0 bases and J by 8 bases, with 10 bases between the two germline ends. CDR1 is LGHDT, CDR2 YNNKEL, per germline (reference sequence). The CDR3 DNA reads TGTGCCAGCAGCCAAGAACAGGGCAGGGGCTACACCTTC. It translates to CASSQEQGRGYTF.

The rearrangement uses TRBV24-1 and TRBJ1-4; a weak D match, TRBD1 (5 bases). CDR3 length: 14 residues. The V end was cut by 0 bases, the J end by 8 bases, with 9 bases between. Germline-derived CDR1 and CDR2 are KGHDR and SFDVKD. In DNA form, the CDR3 reads TGTGCCACCAGTGATTTGGGGGCCGAGGAAAAACTGTTTTTT. Its protein is CATSDLGAEEKLFF.

By sample share, this clonotype is medium-sized. The V and J genes are TRBV5-1 and TRBJ2-1; a possible D gene is TRBD2 (5 bases). The CDR3 loop spans 17 amino acids. CDR1 and CDR2 from the germline V gene are SGHRS and YFSETQ. V shed 0 bases and J shed 7 bases, with 20 bases lying between them. This CDR3 is CASSLDIGLGVLNEQFF. CDR3 sequence (DNA): TGCGCCAGCAGCTTGGATATTGGACTCGGGGTGTTGAATGAGCAGTTCTTC. Drawing the rest from reference TRBV5-1 and TRBJ2-1, the complete variable domain is KAGVTQTPRYLIKTRGQQVTLSCSPISGHRSVSWYQQTPGQGLQFLFEYFSETQRNKGNFPGRFSGRQFSNSRSEMNVSTLELGDSALYLCASSLDIGLGVLNEQFFGPGTRLTVL.

The chain uses TRBV7-3 and TRBJ2-7; D may correspond to TRBD1 or TRBD2 (5 bases each). Germline CDR1 is SGHTA and CDR2 is FQGTGA. This CDR3 has 16 amino acids. V gave up 5 bases and J gave up 6 bases, with 23 bases separating them. The DNA for the CDR3 is TGTGCCAGCAGCCCCGAGGTAGGGGACGGTGCGGGCGAGCAGTACTTC. Amino acid sequence: CASSPEVGDGAGEQYF.

The rearrangement links TRBV6-1 to TRBJ1-5; D gene uncertain. This CDR3 region has 12 residues. V lost 7 bases to trimming and J lost 9 bases, with 13 bases between them. Germline CDR1 and CDR2: MNHNS and SASEGT. Written as DNA, the CDR3 is TGTGCCAGCACAGACCACGTGCGGCCCCAGCATTTT. It codes for CASTDHVRPQHF.

The V and J genes are TRBV5-5 and TRBJ2-7; tentatively, D is TRBD2 (6 bases). This CDR3 has 15 residues. Germline values: CDR1 SGHKS, CDR2 YYEKEE (reference sequence). V was trimmed by 4 bases and J by 0 bases, leaving 14 bases between them. CDR3 nucleotides: TGTGCCAGCAGCCTCGGGACTCAAAGCTCCTACGAGCAGTACGTC. It translates to CASSLGTQSSYEQYV.

The genes are TRBV2 and TRBJ2-1; 10 nucleotides agree with TRBD2. The length of the CDR3 is 14 residues. Germline loops: CDR1 SNHLY, CDR2 FYNNEI. The junction had 6 bases not matched to a gene; V was cut back by 6 bases and J by 7 bases. DNA for the CDR3: TGTGCCAGCAGCCGGCTAGCGGGAGTTAATGAGCAGTTCTTC. Residues: CASSRLAGVNEQFF.

V and J are TRBV10-2 and TRBJ2-1; 8 bases are a match to TRBD2. The CDR3 has 16 amino acids. Unmatched junction bases numbered 15, after V lost 4 bases and J lost 10 bases. The germline V gene encodes CDR1 WSHSY and CDR2 SAAADI. Here the CDR3 reads CASSARTLAGFEEQFF. CDR3 DNA sequence: TGCGCCAGCAGTGCGAGGACTCTAGCGGGCTTCGAGGAGCAGTTCTTC.

CDR3 nucleotide sequence: TGTGCCACCAGTGCCACTAGCGGGAGAGTGTACGAGCAGTACTTC. Translated: CATSATSGRVYEQYF. The V and J genes are TRBV24-1 and TRBJ2-7, with 11 bases aligning to TRBD2. Germline V lookup: CDR1 KGHDR, CDR2 SFDVKD. The CDR3 is 15 amino acids. Trimming took 5 bases from V and 4 from J; bases not matched to a gene: 6.

This clonotype was picked up many times. The rearrangement links TRBV10-1 to TRBJ2-1, with TRBD1 matching 8 bases. This CDR3 contains 13 residues. V trimming: 0 bases; J trimming: 10 bases; junction bases outside the gene matches: 2. Per the germline V gene, CDR1 is WNHNN and CDR2 is SYGVQD (reference sequence). CDR3 DNA: TGCGCCAGCAGTGAGTCGACAGGGGTCGAGCAGTTCTTC. Its protein is CASSESTGVEQFF.

This clonotype was counted a few times. The junction differs from germline at one of its ends, possibly a read error. The chain combines TRBV20-1 with TRBJ1-6, with a tentative D call TRBD1 (5 bases). Germline lookup yields CDR1 DFQATT and CDR2 SNEGSKA (reference sequence). This CDR3 region has 11 residues. CDR3 nucleotides: TGCAGTGCGGCAGGGATTTCACCCCCCCCCTTT. The encoded protein is CSAAGISPPPF.

Comments on this clonotype: No conserved phenylalanine or tryptophan is present at the end of the CDR3, so a read error is the likely explanation. V and J are TRBV19 and TRBJ1-5, with D maybe TRBD1 (6 bases). The CDR3 sequence is 16 residues long. Germline V gene data show CDR1 as LNHDA and CDR2 as SQIVND (reference sequence). The CDR3, as DNA: TGTACCAGTAGTATACTGGGGGCGTATAGCAATCAGCCCCAGCATTAT. Amino acids: CTSSILGAYSNQPQHY.

This clonotype appeared a few times. The chain links TRBV5-7 to TRBJ2-1; TRBD1 matches 7 bases. TRBV5-7 is placed among ORFs of uncertain function. With V trimmed by 5 bases and J by 0 bases, 14 bases remained unmatched. This CDR3 comprises 18 residues. Here the CDR3 DNA reads TGTGCCAGCAGACGGGACAGTCAAGGGGCTTGCTCCTACAATGAGCAGTTCTTC. Translating gives CASRRDSQGACSYNEQFF.